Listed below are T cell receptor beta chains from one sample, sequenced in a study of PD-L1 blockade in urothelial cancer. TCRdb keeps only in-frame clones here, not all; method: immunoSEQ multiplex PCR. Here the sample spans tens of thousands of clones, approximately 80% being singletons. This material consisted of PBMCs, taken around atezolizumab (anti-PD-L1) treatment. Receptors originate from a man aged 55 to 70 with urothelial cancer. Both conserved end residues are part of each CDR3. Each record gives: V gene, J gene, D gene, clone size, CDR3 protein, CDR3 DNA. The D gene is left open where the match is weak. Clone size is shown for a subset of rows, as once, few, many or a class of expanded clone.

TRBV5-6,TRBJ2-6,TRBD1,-,CASSSRQGPIVLTF,TGTGCCAGCAGCTCACGACAGGGCCCAATAGTCCTGACTTTC
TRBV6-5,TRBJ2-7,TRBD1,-,CASSYLRQGHEQYF,TGTGCCAGCAGTTACTTACGACAGGGCCACGAGCAGTACTTC
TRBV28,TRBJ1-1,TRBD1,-,CASSYGTGITRTEAFF,TGTGCCAGCAGTTACGGGACAGGGATAACGAGGACTGAAGCTTTCTTT
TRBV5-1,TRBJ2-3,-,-,CASSLGSRSSTDTQYF,TGCGCCAGCAGCTTGGGATCGCGGTCTAGCACAGATACGCAGTATTTT
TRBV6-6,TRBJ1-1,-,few,CASSYAENTEAFF,TGTGCCAGCAGTTATGCGGAGAACACTGAAGCTTTCTTT
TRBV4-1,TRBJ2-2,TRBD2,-,CASSREGLAGTNTGELFF,TGCGCCAGCAGCCGCGAGGGACTAGCGGGAACGAACACCGGGGAGCTGTTTTTT
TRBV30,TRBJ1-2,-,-,CAWSLATGYGYTF,TGTGCCTGGAGTTTGGCGACGGGCTATGGCTACACCTTC
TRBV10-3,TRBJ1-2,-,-,CAINFREVGGYTF,TGTGCCATCAATTTCAGGGAAGTGGGTGGCTACACCTTC
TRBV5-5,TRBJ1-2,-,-,CASSHRDTNYGYTF,TGTGCCAGCAGCCACCGGGACACAAACTATGGCTACACCTTC
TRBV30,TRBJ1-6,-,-,CAWSRQGIGSPLHF,TGTGCCTGGAGTCGTCAGGGGATCGGTTCACCCCTCCACTTT
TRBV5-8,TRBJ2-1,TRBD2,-,CASSLGLAGDNEQFF,TGTGCCAGCAGCTTGGGACTAGCGGGGGACAATGAGCAGTTCTTC
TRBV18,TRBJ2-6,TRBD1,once,CASSPTGATSGANVLTF,TGTGCCAGCTCACCGACAGGGGCGACGTCTGGGGCCAACGTCCTGACTTTC
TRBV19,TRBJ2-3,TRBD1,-,CASSFTRDRGWEDTQYF,TGTGCCAGTAGTTTCACCCGGGACAGGGGTTGGGAAGATACGCAGTATTTT
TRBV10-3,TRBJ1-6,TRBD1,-,CAIGSGTGSSYNSPLHF,TGTGCCATCGGGTCCGGGACAGGTAGCTCCTATAATTCACCCCTCCACTTT
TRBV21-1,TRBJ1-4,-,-,CASSIPDRELGKLFF,TGTGCCAGCAGCATACCCGACAGGGAACTTGGAAAACTGTTTTTT
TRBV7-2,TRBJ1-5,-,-,CASSWDYRGNQPQHF,TGTGCCAGCAGCTGGGACTACAGGGGCAATCAGCCCCAGCATTTT
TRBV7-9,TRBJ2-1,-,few,CASSADRSGNEQFF,TGTGCCAGCAGCGCGGACAGAAGCGGCAATGAGCAGTTCTTC
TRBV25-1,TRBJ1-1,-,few,CASAGYRDDEAFF,TGTGCCAGCGCTGGGTACAGGGATGATGAAGCTTTCTTT
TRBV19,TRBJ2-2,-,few,CSSDRNTGELFF,TGTTCGAGCGACCGCAACACCGGGGAGCTGTTTTTT
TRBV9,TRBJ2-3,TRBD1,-,CASSVATGGEDTQYF,TGTGCCAGCAGCGTAGCGACAGGGGGCGAAGATACGCAGTATTTT
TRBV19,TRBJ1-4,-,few,CASSDTLTNEKLFF,TGTGCCAGTAGTGACACCTTAACTAATGAAAAACTGTTTTTT
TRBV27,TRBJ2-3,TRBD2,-,CASSLGGGETDTQYF,TGTGCCAGCAGTTTGGGCGGGGGGGAAACAGATACGCAGTATTTT
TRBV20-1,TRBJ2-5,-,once,CSAYRVETQYF,TGCAGTGCTTACAGGGTCGAGACCCAGTACTTC
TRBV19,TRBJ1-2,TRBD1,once,CASNTRGLNYGYTF,TGTGCCAGTAACACCAGGGGGCTTAACTATGGCTACACCTTC
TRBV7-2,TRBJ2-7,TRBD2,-,CASSLDGGALHEQYF,TGTGCCAGCAGCTTAGACGGGGGGGCCTTGCACGAGCAGTACTTC
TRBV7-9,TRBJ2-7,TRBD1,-,CASSLTGDGQYF,TGTGCCAGCAGCTTGACAGGGGACGGGCAGTACTTC
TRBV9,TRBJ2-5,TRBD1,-,CASSGGQASGETQYF,TGTGCCAGCAGCGGCGGACAGGCGTCGGGGGAGACCCAGTACTTC
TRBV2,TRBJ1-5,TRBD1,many,CASSTTDRGQRRGNQPQHF,TGTGCCAGCAGCACCACGGACAGGGGGCAACGCCGCGGCAATCAGCCCCAGCATTTT
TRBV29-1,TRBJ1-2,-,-,CSVFNTNYGYTF,TGCAGCGTTTTCAACACTAACTATGGCTACACCTTC
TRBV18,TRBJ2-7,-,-,CASSPQGSEQYF,TGTGCCAGCTCACCCCAGGGTTCCGAGCAGTACTTC
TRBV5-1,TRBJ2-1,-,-,CASSLASRDWDNEQFF,TGCGCCAGCAGCTTGGCCTCTCGGGACTGGGACAATGAGCAGTTCTTC
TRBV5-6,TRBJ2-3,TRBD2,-,CASSPTSRDTQYF,TGTGCCAGCAGCCCGACTAGCAGGGATACGCAGTATTTT
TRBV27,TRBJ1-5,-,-,CASSLSITSEPQHF,TGTGCCAGCAGTTTATCGATAACCTCAGAGCCCCAGCATTTT
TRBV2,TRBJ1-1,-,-,CASSVWRNTEAFF,TGTGCCAGCAGTGTTTGGAGGAACACTGAAGCTTTCTTT
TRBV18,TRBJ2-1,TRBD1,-,CASSFTGTGYGNSYNEQFF,TGTGCCAGCTCATTCACCGGGACAGGGTATGGGAACTCCTACAATGAGCAGTTCTTC
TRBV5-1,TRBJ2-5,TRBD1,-,CASSSGQGRKQETQYF,TGCGCCAGCAGCTCGGGACAGGGGAGGAAGCAAGAGACCCAGTACTTC
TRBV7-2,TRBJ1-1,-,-,CASSFEGAEAFF,TGTGCCAGCAGCTTCGAGGGGGCTGAAGCTTTCTTT
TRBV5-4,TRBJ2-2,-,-,CASSLGTGWNTGELFF,TGTGCCAGCAGCTTGGGCACAGGCTGGAACACCGGGGAGCTGTTTTTT
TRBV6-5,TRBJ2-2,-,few,CASKGGGITGELFF,TGTGCCAGCAAAGGGGGAGGGATCACCGGGGAGCTGTTTTTT
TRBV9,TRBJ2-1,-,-,CASSVGRVNEQFF,TGTGCCAGCAGCGTAGGCAGGGTTAATGAGCAGTTCTTC
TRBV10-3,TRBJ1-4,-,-,CATKTAGITEKLFF,TGTGCCACCAAGACGGCAGGAATTACTGAAAAACTGTTTTTT
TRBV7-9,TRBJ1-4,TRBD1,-,CASSSTGGLNEKLFF,TGTGCCAGCAGCTCCACAGGGGGCCTTAATGAAAAACTGTTTTTT
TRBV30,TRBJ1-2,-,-,CAWSPSPGFRYGYTF,TGTGCCTGGAGTCCCTCTCCAGGGTTTCGCTATGGCTACACCTTC
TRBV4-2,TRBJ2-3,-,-,CASSQRLSDTDTQYF,TGTGCCAGCAGCCAAAGACTGTCTGACACAGATACGCAGTATTTT
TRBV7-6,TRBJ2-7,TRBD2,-,CASSLGPKLAGVGGEQYF,TGTGCCAGCAGCTTGGGACCTAAACTAGCGGGAGTTGGCGGCGAGCAGTACTTC
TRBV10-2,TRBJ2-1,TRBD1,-,CASSESGQGGFYNEQFF,TGCGCCAGCAGTGAGTCGGGACAGGGAGGATTCTACAATGAGCAGTTCTTC
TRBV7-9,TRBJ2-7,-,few,CASSWEQVSYEQYF,TGTGCCAGCAGCTGGGAACAGGTTTCCTACGAGCAGTACTTC
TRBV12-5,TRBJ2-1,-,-,CASGLGPSVEQFF,TGTGCTAGTGGTTTGGGCCCTAGTGTTGAGCAGTTCTTC
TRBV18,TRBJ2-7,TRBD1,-,CASSPIGQGSSYEQYF,TGTGCCAGCTCACCGATCGGACAGGGTTCCTCCTACGAGCAGTACTTC
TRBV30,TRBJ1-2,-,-,CAWSQGAGSKGYGYTF,TGTGCCTGGAGTCAGGGCGCCGGATCGAAAGGTTATGGCTACACCTTC
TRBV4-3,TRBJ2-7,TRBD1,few,CASSQVLQGDSEQYF,TGCGCCAGCAGCCAAGTACTACAGGGGGACTCCGAGCAGTACTTC
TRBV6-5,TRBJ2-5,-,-,CASSTRETQYF,TGTGCCAGCAGCACTAGAGAGACCCAGTACTTC
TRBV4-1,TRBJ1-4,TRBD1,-,CASSQAPDREEKLFF,TGCGCCAGCAGCCAAGCCCCCGACAGGGAAGAAAAACTGTTTTTT
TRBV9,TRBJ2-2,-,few,CASSVAGAGPNTGELFF,TGTGCCAGCAGCGTAGCTGGGGCAGGGCCGAACACCGGGGAGCTGTTTTTT
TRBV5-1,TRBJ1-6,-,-,CASSLESGRGMPLSPLHF,TGCGCCAGCAGCTTGGAATCGGGCCGGGGGATGCCTCTTTCACCCCTCCACTTT
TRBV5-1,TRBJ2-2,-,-,CASSLELRRPGFSGELFF,TGCGCCAGCAGCTTGGAGTTAAGGAGACCGGGGTTTAGTGGGGAGCTGTTTTTT
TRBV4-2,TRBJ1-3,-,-,CASSQEGGARLSGNTIYF,TGTGCCAGCAGCCAAGAAGGGGGGGCCAGACTCTCTGGAAACACCATATATTTT
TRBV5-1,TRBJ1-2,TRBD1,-,CASRTRGQGDGYTF,TGCGCCAGCAGAACTAGAGGGCAGGGGGATGGCTACACCTTC
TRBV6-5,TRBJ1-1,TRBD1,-,CASSYRHGTVQTEAFF,TGTGCCAGCAGTTACCGGCATGGGACAGTACAGACTGAAGCTTTCTTT
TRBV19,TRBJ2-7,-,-,CASSIDHSNSYEQYF,TGTGCCAGTAGTATAGATCACAGTAACTCCTACGAGCAGTACTTC